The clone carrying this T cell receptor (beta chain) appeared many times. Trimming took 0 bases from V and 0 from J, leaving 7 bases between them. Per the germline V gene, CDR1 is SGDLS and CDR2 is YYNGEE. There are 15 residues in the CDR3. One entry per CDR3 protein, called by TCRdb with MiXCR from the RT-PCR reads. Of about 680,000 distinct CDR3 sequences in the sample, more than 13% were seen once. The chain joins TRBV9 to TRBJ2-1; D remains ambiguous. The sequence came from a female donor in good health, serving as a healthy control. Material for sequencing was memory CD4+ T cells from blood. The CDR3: CASSVVPYSYNEQFF. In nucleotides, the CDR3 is TGTGCCAGCAGCGTAGTTCCATACTCCTACAATGAGCAGTTCTTC.